This T cell receptor (beta chain) was identified in a study of CD8 T cells in Susac syndrome. Sequencing of TCR beta, carried out with a high-throughput approach, was applied to CD8+ and CD4+ T cells from the blood. Both CD4+ and CD8+ T cells were negatively isolated, and TEMRA cells underwent FACS enrichment. Note on this clonotype: What it binds is not known.

Study-wide findings and caveats: It was acknowledged in the study that its TCR sequencing and HLA analysis involved a relatively small number of individuals.

The ends were cut back, 5 bases at V and 2 bases at J, with 10 bases in the middle. From germline, CDR1 is MNHEY and CDR2 SVGEGT. This CDR3 contains 14 residues. Random hexamers primed reverse transcription of about 0.45 to 1 ug RNA. The method of amplification for TCR beta CDR3 was immunoSEQ multiplex PCR, covering 54 Vbeta and 13 Jbeta. TCRdb itself ran the immunoSEQ multiplex PCR reads through MiXCR, one entry per CDR3 protein. The sample has about 300,000 distinct CDR3 sequences, around 92% seen once. The chain combines TRBV6-2 or TRBV6-3 with TRBJ1-3; possible D gene TRBD1, 6 bases. The clonotype was recovered from a human donor with multiple sclerosis. Sequenced input: CD4+ T cells from PBMCs. The CDR3 DNA sequence: TGTGCCAGCAGTACCGCAGGGGCTGGAAACACCATATATTTT. This encodes CASSTAGAGNTIYF.